This T cell receptor beta chain was recovered during a study of T cells in Graves' hyperthyroidism and ophthalmopathy (dated 2019 in TCRdb). Describing the broader study: Peripheral blood was sampled at the time of initial diagnosis, prior to any treatment. An independent validation cohort of 18 to 20 hyperthyroidism patients and about 15 patients who later progressed to ophthalmopathy tested prospective prediction of ophthalmopathy. After blood sampling, hyperthyroidism patients were treated with methimazole at a starting dose of 30 mg daily, and ophthalmopathy patients were treated with high-dose intravenous methylprednisolone. The 75 to 100 discovery patients were divided at random into training and test sets in a 7:3 ratio. Thyroid tissue and blood T-cell repertoires from six or seven Graves' hyperthyroidism patients were also compared in the study. The paper describes TCR Vbeta CDR3 sequencing of roughly 130 peripheral blood samples, made up of 43 ophthalmopathy patients, 70 to 75 hyperthyroidism patients and some 17 progressor patients. TCR V-J signatures able to tell the groups apart were searched for in a discovery cohort of 90 to 100 patients, of whom over 40 had Graves' ophthalmopathy and under 65 had stable Graves' hyperthyroidism. What the study reported, not specific to this receptor: In validation, progression to ophthalmopathy was predicted by the model with 70.59% sensitivity and roughly 72% specificity, a median of approximately 6.5 months before onset. Most expanded thyroid clonotypes (frequency above 0.001) were also detected in blood, suggesting blood repertoires may reflect thyroid immune responses. Ophthalmopathy was separated from stable hyperthyroidism by a 13 V-J signature model, with about 88% sensitivity and 81% to 82% specificity obtained in cross-validation and 80%/75% obtained in testing. Sample size was not statistically predetermined, and investigators were not blinded to group allocation.

Moderately to severely active disease, a Clinical Activity Score of at least 3, a NOSPECS grade of at least 4, and a duration under 3 months were present in ophthalmopathy patients. Any patient with an uncontrolled infection, another autoimmune disease, pregnancy or lactation was excluded. Diagnoses were established on the basis of clinical symptoms, serum thyroxine and TRAb, thyroid ultrasound, and orbital computed tomography. PBMCs were isolated from approximately 10 ml of fresh peripheral blood by Ficoll-Paque density gradient centrifugation. Trizol reagent was used to extract total RNA, and RNA quality was then checked on an Agilent 2100 Bioanalyzer. At least ten counts were recorded for this clonotype. Its target antigen remains unknown. No per-base quality is available; no much larger clone lies one base away. TCR beta CDR3 regions were amplified from RNA transcripts. The first round of RT-PCR for the TCR CDR3 was performed with the HTBI primer set and the Qiagen OneStep RT-PCR kit. Libraries were constructed in a second round of multiplex PCR, after which size selection and purification were performed. Paired-end sequencing of the libraries was performed with 100 bp reads on an Illumina HiSeq2000. In the paper's pipeline: SOAPnuke was used to process the raw data, throwing out any read that contained adapters or uncalled bases, had a mean Phred below 15, or lacked an exact constant-primer or identifier match. COPE v1.2.5 was used to merge the high-quality paired reads, and each unique nucleotide sequence was defined as a clonotype. MiTCR v1.1 was used to align the clonotypes against IMGT TRBV, TRBD and TRBJ reference segments. The analysis was restricted to V-J combinations with a frequency above 0.0001, which together covered 99.2% of the repertoires. A TCS score was defined as the ratio of F50 (clonal expansion) to E x V (chaos), with BLOSUM62-based TCRdist applied between CDR3 peptides within each V-J. Welch's t-statistics and random forest reduced 514 V-J features to under 15, which were used in a naive Bayes classifier (R e1071). TCRdb trimmed the raw reads at Q25, called clones with MiXCR and kept productive beta chains. Rows with a matching CDR3 protein are joined into one entry that keeps the most common DNA and genes. TCRdb, not the authors, supplied the V and J calls. In this sample the table shows fewer than 500,000 distinct CDR3 sequences, about 15% of which occur a single time. The ten biggest clones cover around 20% of the sample.

The sequenced material came from blood. The receptor comes from a woman between 25 and 40 years old with Graves' ophthalmopathy.

The CDR3 here reads CASSLTSAWAKNIQYF. The DNA reads TGCGCCAGCAGCTTGACTTCGGCATGGGCCAAAAACATTCAGTACTTC. The chain employs TRBV5-1 and TRBJ2-4, with the D gene too uncertain to name. The CDR3 sequence holds 16 residues, the cysteine and phenylalanine included. The entry retains the CDR3 DNA only, 48 bases that are in frame from base 1. The V end loses 1 base and the J end loses 1 base, and a stretch of 12 bases separates them. Reading the germline V gene gives CDR1 SGHRS and CDR2 YFSETQ. Reference TRBV5-1 and TRBJ2-4 genes cover what lies past the CDR3, so the full variable domain is KAGVTQTPRYLIKTRGQQVTLSCSPISGHRSVSWYQQTPGQGLQFLFEYFSETQRNKGNFPGRFSGRQFSNSRSEMNVSTLELGDSALYLCASSLTSAWAKNIQYFGAGTRLSVL.